The present T cell receptor (beta chain) was sequenced within a study of blood T cell repertoires in COVID-19. Study background: The origin of the acute and convalescent COVID-19 samples was the United States, Italy and Spain. T cells, B-cell-depleted T cells, or PBMCs provided the cDNA or gDNA that served as material.

V dropped 7 bases and J dropped 7 bases, with 20 bases sitting between them. Germline V gene lookup returns CDR1 MDHEN and CDR2 SYDVKM. CDR3 length: 15 residues. In the source study's methods: Estimated nucleated cell counts came from reference gene primer amplification. TCRdb's table, derived via immunoSEQ multiplex PCR, lists solely in-frame clones and lacks some. D and trimming come from the DNA, and the V and J calls and clone size come from that table. The top ten hold 9% of the sample, which has 45,000 to 65,000 clones, nearly 90% seen once. Input material: peripheral blood. The chain employs TRBV28 and TRBJ1-5; D unresolved. The source of this sequence is a man aged 80 or over with active or convalescent COVID-19. The CDR3 DNA is TGTGCCAGCACGGCGAACGGAGTAGGAGTACAGCCCCAGCATTTT. Translating it yields CASTANGVGVQPQHF.